These T cell receptor beta chains were read from a single sample in a study of molecular identifiers for immune sequencing clone quantification. TCRdb analysed the PCR reads with MiXCR anew, one entry per CDR3 protein. The sample has approximately 630,000 distinct CDR3 sequences, roughly 25% seen once. Sample: naive CD8+ T cells from blood, with Jurkat cell RNA spiked in. These receptors were collected from a human donor in good health. Some libraries in this study had Jurkat cell RNA spiked in. The CDR3 runs from the conserved cysteine through the conserved F or W. Fields, in order: V gene, J gene, clone size, D gene, CDR3 protein, CDR3 DNA. D genes are given only for firm matches. For some rows the clone size is stated as once, few or many, or as a class when expanded; others skip it.

V gene: TRBV7-9
J gene: TRBJ2-4
clone size: many
D gene: .
CDR3 protein: CASSPDYSEAKNIQYF
CDR3 DNA: TGTGCCAGCAGCCCTGACTACTCAGAGGCAAAAAACATTCAGTACTTC

V gene: TRBV18
J gene: TRBJ2-3
clone size: .
D gene: TRBD2
CDR3 protein: CASSPLGRGDTDTQYF
CDR3 DNA: TGTGCCAGCTCACCACTCGGCCGGGGGGACACAGATACGCAGTATTTT

V gene: TRBV19
J gene: TRBJ1-5
clone size: few
D gene: .
CDR3 protein: CASSTHWTPAIGQPQHF
CDR3 DNA: TGTGCCAGTAGTACCCACTGGACCCCGGCGATTGGTCAGCCCCAGCATTTT

V gene: TRBV9
J gene: TRBJ2-7
clone size: .
D gene: TRBD2
CDR3 protein: CASSDHSGSSYEQYF
CDR3 DNA: TGTGCCAGCAGCGATCATAGCGGGAGTAGCTACGAGCAGTACTTC

V gene: TRBV20-1
J gene: TRBJ2-3
clone size: many
D gene: TRBD2
CDR3 protein: CSGQGRNRLAQGTDTQYF
CDR3 DNA: TGCAGTGGACAAGGTAGAAATCGACTAGCCCAGGGCACAGATACGCAGTATTTT

V gene: TRBV5-1
J gene: TRBJ1-1
clone size: .
D gene: .
CDR3 protein: CASSPLGEEAFF
CDR3 DNA: TGCGCCAGCAGCCCCCTTGGCGAAGAAGCTTTCTTT

V gene: TRBV13
J gene: TRBJ1-1
clone size: many
D gene: TRBD1
CDR3 protein: CASSSSSGTEEAFF
CDR3 DNA: TGTGCCAGCAGCTCCTCATCCGGGACAGAAGAAGCTTTCTTT

V gene: TRBV12-3/TRBV12-4
J gene: TRBJ1-5
clone size: many
D gene: .
CDR3 protein: CASSQQGSNQPQHF
CDR3 DNA: TGTGCCAGCAGCCAACAGGGAAGCAATCAGCCCCAGCATTTT

V gene: TRBV5-6
J gene: TRBJ2-2
clone size: few
D gene: .
CDR3 protein: CASSLGWQKITGELFF
CDR3 DNA: TGTGCCAGCAGCTTGGGGTGGCAGAAAATCACCGGGGAGCTGTTTTTT

V gene: TRBV23-1
J gene: TRBJ2-7
clone size: many
D gene: .
CDR3 protein: CASSQSSKGRSEQYF
CDR3 DNA: TGCGCCAGCAGTCAATCATCGAAGGGACGGAGTGAGCAGTACTTC

V gene: TRBV5-8
J gene: TRBJ1-2
clone size: few
D gene: TRBD1
CDR3 protein: CASSLDRGINYGYTF
CDR3 DNA: TGTGCCAGCAGCTTGGACAGGGGAATCAACTATGGCTACACCTTC

V gene: TRBV4-1
J gene: TRBJ2-2
clone size: .
D gene: .
CDR3 protein: CASRQTPGELFF
CDR3 DNA: TGCGCCAGCCGCCAAACCCCCGGGGAGCTGTTTTTT

V gene: TRBV29-1
J gene: TRBJ1-2
clone size: few
D gene: TRBD1
CDR3 protein: CSVESPMNRGREGYTF
CDR3 DNA: TGCAGCGTTGAATCCCCCATGAACAGGGGGCGGGAGGGCTACACCTTC

V gene: TRBV5-1
J gene: TRBJ2-7
clone size: many
D gene: TRBD2
CDR3 protein: CASSLVSSGAYEQYF
CDR3 DNA: TGCGCCAGCAGCTTGGTTTCTAGCGGGGCCTACGAGCAGTACTTC

V gene: TRBV4-2
J gene: TRBJ2-7
clone size: .
D gene: .
CDR3 protein: CASSQDGGSLYEQYF
CDR3 DNA: TGTGCCAGCAGCCAAGATGGGGGGTCCCTTTACGAGCAGTACTTC

V gene: TRBV2
J gene: TRBJ2-7
clone size: few
D gene: .
CDR3 protein: CAMRGMGIEQYF
CDR3 DNA: TGTGCCATGCGGGGTATGGGGATCGAGCAGTACTTC

V gene: TRBV28
J gene: TRBJ2-7
clone size: few
D gene: .
CDR3 protein: CASKGSGSYEQYF
CDR3 DNA: TGTGCCAGCAAGGGAAGCGGATCTTACGAGCAGTACTTC

V gene: TRBV30
J gene: TRBJ2-5
clone size: .
D gene: .
CDR3 protein: CAWSPLAETQYF
CDR3 DNA: TGTGCCTGGAGTCCACTTGCGGAGACCCAGTACTTC

V gene: TRBV20-1
J gene: TRBJ1-2
clone size: few
D gene: .
CDR3 protein: CSARDARENHYGYTF
CDR3 DNA: TGCAGTGCTAGAGATGCCCGGGAAAACCACTATGGCTACACCTTC

V gene: TRBV27
J gene: TRBJ2-3
clone size: few
D gene: .
CDR3 protein: CASSSTGLTDTQYF
CDR3 DNA: TGTGCCAGCAGCTCCACAGGTTTAACAGATACGCAGTATTTT

V gene: TRBV4-1
J gene: TRBJ2-7
clone size: .
D gene: TRBD1
CDR3 protein: CASSQGRNPGQDSYEQYF
CDR3 DNA: TGCGCCAGCAGCCAGGGTCGAAATCCGGGACAGGACTCCTACGAGCAGTACTTC

V gene: TRBV7-8
J gene: TRBJ2-1
clone size: few
D gene: TRBD2
CDR3 protein: CASSTGLAGINEQFF
CDR3 DNA: TGTGCCAGCAGCACCGGACTAGCGGGGATCAATGAGCAGTTCTTC

V gene: TRBV12-3/TRBV12-4
J gene: TRBJ2-7
clone size: many
D gene: .
CDR3 protein: CASSPTWAGSYEQYF
CDR3 DNA: TGTGCCAGCAGTCCGACTTGGGCGGGTTCCTACGAGCAGTACTTC

V gene: TRBV7-9
J gene: TRBJ2-2
clone size: many
D gene: .
CDR3 protein: CASSPPGVGTSAGELFF
CDR3 DNA: TGTGCCAGCAGCCCACCCGGTGTTGGGACATCCGCCGGGGAGCTGTTTTTT

V gene: TRBV5-8
J gene: TRBJ2-7
clone size: few
D gene: .
CDR3 protein: CASSSREWYEQYF
CDR3 DNA: TGTGCCAGCAGCTCAAGGGAATGGTACGAGCAGTACTTC

V gene: TRBV27
J gene: TRBJ2-1
clone size: few
D gene: TRBD2
CDR3 protein: CASSGGSGSFHEQFF
CDR3 DNA: TGTGCCAGCAGTGGAGGGAGCGGGAGCTTCCATGAGCAGTTCTTC

V gene: TRBV7-3
J gene: TRBJ1-1
clone size: .
D gene: TRBD1
CDR3 protein: CASSLGQGVGTEAFF
CDR3 DNA: TGTGCCAGCAGCCTAGGACAGGGGGTTGGTACTGAAGCTTTCTTT

V gene: TRBV20-1
J gene: TRBJ2-7
clone size: many
D gene: .
CDR3 protein: CSARDRKPYEQYF
CDR3 DNA: TGCAGTGCTAGGGACAGAAAACCCTACGAGCAGTACTTC

V gene: TRBV6-5
J gene: TRBJ1-1
clone size: .
D gene: .
CDR3 protein: CASSRRARGNTEAFF
CDR3 DNA: TGTGCCAGCAGTCGGAGGGCCAGGGGGAACACTGAAGCTTTCTTT

V gene: TRBV27
J gene: TRBJ2-3
clone size: .
D gene: .
CDR3 protein: CASGPRFTDTQYF
CDR3 DNA: TGTGCCAGCGGACCGCGTTTCACAGATACGCAGTATTTT

V gene: TRBV3-1
J gene: TRBJ1-1
clone size: many
D gene: .
CDR3 protein: CASSHYGAQDTEAFF
CDR3 DNA: TGTGCCAGCAGCCATTACGGGGCGCAGGACACTGAAGCTTTCTTT

V gene: TRBV4-2
J gene: TRBJ2-1
clone size: .
D gene: TRBD2
CDR3 protein: CASSARASGSNEQFF
CDR3 DNA: TGTGCCAGCAGCGCAAGGGCTAGCGGGAGTAATGAGCAGTTCTTC

V gene: TRBV5-6
J gene: TRBJ2-1
clone size: many
D gene: .
CDR3 protein: CASEDVSSYNEQFF
CDR3 DNA: TGTGCCAGCGAAGACGTCAGCTCCTACAATGAGCAGTTCTTC

V gene: TRBV28
J gene: TRBJ2-1
clone size: many
D gene: .
CDR3 protein: CVPGSPINYNEQFF
CDR3 DNA: TGTGTCCCGGGGTCACCGATAAATTACAATGAGCAGTTCTTC

V gene: TRBV9
J gene: TRBJ1-6
clone size: many
D gene: TRBD1
CDR3 protein: CASSAPGQGFSPLHF
CDR3 DNA: TGTGCCAGCAGCGCGCCGGGACAGGGATTTTCACCCCTCCACTTT

V gene: TRBV19
J gene: TRBJ2-7
clone size: many
D gene: .
CDR3 protein: CASSMKSQGYNEQYF
CDR3 DNA: TGTGCCAGTAGTATGAAGAGTCAGGGGTACAACGAGCAGTACTTC

V gene: TRBV15
J gene: TRBJ1-5
clone size: many
D gene: .
CDR3 protein: CATSRYRGNQPQHF
CDR3 DNA: TGTGCCACCAGCAGATACAGGGGCAATCAGCCCCAGCATTTT

V gene: TRBV6-2/TRBV6-3
J gene: TRBJ1-5
clone size: .
D gene: TRBD1
CDR3 protein: CASRSGGWNQPQHF
CDR3 DNA: TGTGCCAGCAGATCAGGGGGATGGAATCAGCCCCAGCATTTT

V gene: TRBV4-2
J gene: TRBJ2-7
clone size: .
D gene: .
CDR3 protein: CASSQGGAYDEQYF
CDR3 DNA: TGTGCCAGCAGCCAGGGGGGGGCATACGACGAGCAGTACTTC

V gene: TRBV4-1
J gene: TRBJ1-5
clone size: .
D gene: .
CDR3 protein: CASSPSGGADTQHF
CDR3 DNA: TGCGCCAGCAGCCCTAGCGGGGGGGCAGATACGCAGCATTTT

V gene: TRBV10-3
J gene: TRBJ1-2
clone size: many
D gene: .
CDR3 protein: CAVRGEDYGYTF
CDR3 DNA: TGTGCCGTACGGGGGGAGGACTATGGCTACACCTTC

V gene: TRBV29-1
J gene: TRBJ2-2
clone size: many
D gene: .
CDR3 protein: CSVETRGTNTGELFF
CDR3 DNA: TGCAGCGTTGAAACCAGGGGCACGAACACCGGGGAGCTGTTTTTT

V gene: TRBV4-1
J gene: TRBJ1-1
clone size: many
D gene: .
CDR3 protein: CASSQEPPENTEAFF
CDR3 DNA: TGCGCCAGCAGCCAAGAACCCCCCGAGAACACTGAAGCTTTCTTT

V gene: TRBV10-2
J gene: TRBJ2-7
clone size: .
D gene: .
CDR3 protein: CASSLDSREQYF
CDR3 DNA: TGCGCCAGCAGCCTAGATTCGAGGGAGCAGTACTTC

V gene: TRBV27
J gene: TRBJ2-3
clone size: .
D gene: .
CDR3 protein: CASSPLGQRGGDTQYF
CDR3 DNA: TGTGCCAGCAGTCCACTGGGACAGAGGGGAGGAGATACGCAGTATTTT

V gene: TRBV7-8
J gene: TRBJ1-1
clone size: many
D gene: .
CDR3 protein: CASSLEPAGVSEAFF
CDR3 DNA: TGTGCCAGCAGCTTAGAACCGGCTGGGGTTTCTGAAGCTTTCTTT

V gene: TRBV7-6
J gene: TRBJ1-1
clone size: few
D gene: .
CDR3 protein: CASSPGWDGNTEAFF
CDR3 DNA: TGTGCCAGCAGCCCAGGGTGGGACGGGAACACTGAAGCTTTCTTT

V gene: TRBV19
J gene: TRBJ1-2
clone size: many
D gene: .
CDR3 protein: CASKGGAGPYGYTF
CDR3 DNA: TGTGCCAGTAAGGGAGGAGCCGGGCCCTATGGCTACACCTTC

V gene: TRBV29-1
J gene: TRBJ2-1
clone size: .
D gene: .
CDR3 protein: CSVPHRVLRAYEQFF
CDR3 DNA: .

V gene: TRBV29-1
J gene: TRBJ1-4
clone size: many
D gene: .
CDR3 protein: CSVAQTAFNEKLFF
CDR3 DNA: TGCAGCGTTGCTCAGACGGCTTTTAATGAAAAACTGTTTTTT

V gene: TRBV4-1
J gene: TRBJ2-2
clone size: .
D gene: .
CDR3 protein: CASSPRTVYTGELFF
CDR3 DNA: TGCGCCAGCAGCCCGCGGACAGTATACACCGGGGAGCTGTTTTTT

V gene: TRBV30
J gene: TRBJ1-2
clone size: few
D gene: .
CDR3 protein: CAWTGPVANYGYTF
CDR3 DNA: TGTGCCTGGACAGGGCCGGTGGCTAACTATGGCTACACCTTC

V gene: TRBV5-6
J gene: TRBJ1-4
clone size: .
D gene: .
CDR3 protein: CASILDWDEKLFF
CDR3 DNA: TGTGCCAGCATCTTGGATTGGGATGAAAAACTGTTTTTT

V gene: TRBV2
J gene: TRBJ1-1
clone size: .
D gene: .
CDR3 protein: CASSDFGIEAFF
CDR3 DNA: TGTGCCAGCAGTGATTTCGGGATTGAAGCTTTCTTT

V gene: TRBV15
J gene: TRBJ2-2
clone size: few
D gene: .
CDR3 protein: CATSRSLELFF
CDR3 DNA: TGTGCCACCAGCAGAAGCTTGGAGCTGTTTTTT

V gene: TRBV4-1
J gene: TRBJ2-7
clone size: many
D gene: .
CDR3 protein: CASSQDSGGPYEQYF
CDR3 DNA: TGCGCCAGCAGCCAAGATTCGGGCGGACCGTACGAGCAGTACTTC

V gene: TRBV5-1
J gene: TRBJ1-1
clone size: .
D gene: TRBD1
CDR3 protein: CASSLDLDRGENTEAFF
CDR3 DNA: TGCGCCAGCAGCTTGGACCTGGACAGGGGCGAGAACACTGAAGCTTTCTTT